This TCR beta chain was captured in a study of metastatic and nonmetastatic thyroid tumors. In the study overall: Across blood and tumor or nodule tissue, repertoires from malignant and benign thyroid patients were compared with one another.

None of the patients had undergone any treatment ahead of thyroid surgery. TCRdb redid the clone calls on the PCR reads using MiXCR. The data contain over 15,000 clones, around a third of them singletons. This clone occurred many times. The CDR3 totals 13 residues. The germline V and J ends were trimmed by 2 bases and 6 bases, with 11 bases remaining between them. The V and J genes are TRBV12-3 or TRBV12-4 and TRBJ2-7; D is unresolved. The sample consisted of tumor tissue. This clonotype originated in a male donor with papillary thyroid cancer or a benign thyroid nodule (not recorded which). Some clones in this sample may be carry-over from other donors' samples. DNA of the CDR3: TGTGCCAGCAGTTTAACTTTAACGAGCGAGCAGTACTTC. This encodes CASSLTLTSEQYF.